The source of this T cell receptor (beta chain) is a study of T cell changes during pregnancy in multiple sclerosis. Sequencing used immunoSEQ multiplex PCR; TCRdb keeps in-frame clones, though not all of them. Here the sample spans about 43,000 clones, roughly nine tenths being singletons. The input for sequencing was peripheral blood, taken in the second trimester of pregnancy. This sequence was found in a female donor in good health, enrolled as a control in a pregnancy study.

This CDR3 reads CASSEAVRSRNEKLFF. As DNA, the CDR3 is TGTGCCAGCAGTGAAGCAGTGAGGTCACGGAATGAAAAACTGTTTTTT. The V and J genes are TRBV6-1 and TRBJ1-4; D call uncertain. Trimming left V 0 bases short and J 5 bases short, with 13 bases between. Germline values: CDR1 MNHNS, CDR2 SASEGT. The CDR3 has 16 residues.